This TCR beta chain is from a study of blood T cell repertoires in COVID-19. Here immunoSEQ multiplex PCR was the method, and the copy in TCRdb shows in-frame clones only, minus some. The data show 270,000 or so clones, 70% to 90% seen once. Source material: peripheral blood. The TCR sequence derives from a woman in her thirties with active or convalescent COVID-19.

CDR3 nucleotides: TGTGCCAGCAGATATGCCGGGACAGGGGGCTTGGGCGGGGAGCTGTTTTTT. Translated: CASRYAGTGGLGGELFF. The gene calls are TRBV5-4 and TRBJ2-2, with 12 bases matching TRBD1. V was pared by 5 bases and J by 7 bases, with 12 bases of the junction left unmatched. Germline V gene sequence: CDR1 SGHNT, CDR2 YYREEE (reference sequence). The CDR3 covers 17 residues.